The 18 T cell receptor beta chains listed next were all sequenced from one sample in a study of beta chain features in type 1 diabetes. Broader study findings: Moderately but significantly shorter TCRB CDR3s were found in Type 1 diabetes patients in all four CD4+ subsets.

These TCRs are of unknown antigen specificity. Expressed TCRB transcripts were sequenced because the isolated RNA had all been reverse transcribed beforehand. Assay: immunoSEQ multiplex PCR; the TCRdb copy retains only in-frame clones and omits some. The sample holds 240,000 or so clones, approximately 15% seen once. The specimen was naive CD4+ T cells from blood. The source is a man in his thirties or forties with type 1 diabetes.

This clone was seen only a few times. The chain uses TRBV6-1 and TRBJ1-1; TRBD1 matches at 8 bases. This CDR3 has 14 residues. Germline CDR1 MNHNS, CDR2 SASEGT. With 4 bases clipped from V and 7 bases from J, the junction kept 8 bases outside the gene matches. CDR3 protein: CASSGYYRGGEAFF. The CDR3 coding sequence is TGTGCCAGCAGTGGGTACTACAGGGGGGGTGAAGCTTTCTTT.

The chain links TRBV30 to TRBJ1-5; a possible D gene is TRBD1 (6 bases). Trimming shortened V by 3 bases and J by 3 bases, and 15 bases separated the two germline ends. Germline-derived CDR1 and CDR2 are GTSNPN and SVGIG (reference sequence). The CDR3 length is 15 residues. The CDR3: CAWRAETGFNQPQHF. As DNA, the CDR3 is TGTGCCTGGAGAGCCGAGACAGGATTCAATCAGCCCCAGCATTTT.

This clone was observed a few times. The V gene is TRBV5-6, the J gene TRBJ2-5, with 8 bases aligning to TRBD2. Germline V lookup: CDR1 SGHDT, CDR2 YYEEEE. The CDR3 runs to 14 residues. Trimming removed 4 bases from V and 3 bases from J; junction bases left unmatched: 5. The CDR3 DNA sequence: TGTGCCAGCAGCCCCGGGGGGGCGGAAGAGACCCAGTACTTC. Its translation is CASSPGGAEETQYF.

The chain is built from TRBV7-9 and TRBJ2-2, with D uncertain. The CDR3 has 11 amino acids. The germline V gene encodes CDR1 SEHNR and CDR2 FQNEAQ (reference sequence). V gave up 4 bases and J gave up 5 bases, with 2 bases separating them. The CDR3, as DNA: TGTGCCAGCAGCTCAACCGGGGAGCTGTTTTTT. Residues: CASSSTGELFF.

This clone was seen only a few times. J is TRBJ2-2 and V is TRBV7-8; TRBD1 matches at 9 bases. The CDR3 is 15 residues long. Losses at the gene ends were 5 bases for V and 1 base for J; bases not matched to a gene: 2. The germline CDR1 and CDR2 sequences are SGHVS and FQNEAQ. For the CDR3, the DNA is TGTGCCAGCAGCAGGGACAGGGAGAACACCGGGGAGCTGTTTTTT. Its protein product is CASSRDRENTGELFF.

The rearrangement links TRBV27 to TRBJ2-2; tentative D call: TRBD1 (6 bases). This CDR3 comprises 15 residues. Germline lookup yields CDR1 MNHEY and CDR2 SMNVEV (reference sequence). V dropped 3 bases and J dropped 2 bases, with 10 bases sitting between them. DNA for the CDR3: TGTGCCAGCAGTTTCCCAGGGGCCAACACCGGGGAGCTGTTTTTT. It codes for CASSFPGANTGELFF.

This chain connects TRBV19 to TRBJ2-3, with 9 bases identical to TRBD2. In germline, CDR1 is LNHDA, CDR2 SQIVND (reference sequence). The J segment lost 3 bases and the V segment lost 1 base, leaving 5 bases of the junction unmatched. This CDR3 contains 16 residues. Here the CDR3 DNA reads TGTGCCAGTAGTATAGGGGCGGGGGGGACTACAGATACGCAGTATTTT. Translated: CASSIGAGGTTDTQYF.

This clone appeared a few times. The J gene is TRBJ2-7, the V gene TRBV5-1, with 8 bases lining up with TRBD1. This CDR3 comprises 14 residues. The germline V gene has CDR1 SGHRS and CDR2 YFSETQ. J lost 5 bases, V lost 1 base, and 5 bases had no gene match. The CDR3: CASSLMDRVHEQYF. CDR3 coding DNA: TGCGCCAGCAGCTTGATGGACAGGGTCCACGAGCAGTACTTC. Filled out from reference TRBV5-1 and TRBJ2-7, the complete variable domain reads KAGVTQTPRYLIKTRGQQVTLSCSPISGHRSVSWYQQTPGQGLQFLFEYFSETQRNKGNFPGRFSGRQFSNSRSEMNVSTLELGDSALYLCASSLMDRVHEQYFGPGTRLTVT.

This clone has a handful of counts. The chain links TRBV5-1 to TRBJ2-1, with 8 positions matching TRBD2. V dropped 4 bases and J dropped 9; count of bases not matched to a gene: 6. The CDR3 has 13 residues. CDR1 and CDR2 from the germline V gene are SGHRS and YFSETQ. For the CDR3, the DNA is TGCGCCAGCAGCCCGCAGCGGGAGCTTGAGCAGTTCTTC. Amino acids: CASSPQRELEQFF.

The chain employs TRBV29-1 and TRBJ2-5; 8 bases line up with TRBD2. The J call could be wrong; TRBJ2-7 is a better fit for the DNA end. The CDR3 length is 13 residues. Germline loops: CDR1 SQVTM, CDR2 ANQGSEA. The CDR3 is CSVEAGGSYEQYF. In DNA form, the CDR3 reads TGCAGCGTTGAAGCGGGAGGGTCCTACGAGCAGTACTTC.

This clone was counted between two and nine times. The chain couples TRBV7-9 to TRBJ1-5, with 9 positions matching TRBD1. The CDR3 totals 13 residues. Germline V gene data show CDR1 as SEHNR and CDR2 as FQNEAQ (reference sequence). V lost 1 base and J lost 9; bases outside the gene matches: 1. The CDR3 DNA sequence: TGTGCCAGCAGCTTAGGGGGACAGGGGCCCCAGCATTTT. It translates to CASSLGGQGPQHF.

This clone came up a few times. The chain joins TRBV6-5 to TRBJ1-1; TRBD1 aligns across 8 bases. This CDR3 is built from 15 residues. V lost 5 bases and J lost 4; bases outside the gene matches: 9. Germline CDR1 is MNHEY and CDR2 is SVGAGI. CDR3 in amino acids: CASSPQGARGTEAFF. DNA of the CDR3: TGTGCCAGCAGTCCCCAGGGGGCGCGGGGCACTGAAGCTTTCTTT.

The chain employs TRBV29-1 and TRBJ2-3; 9 bases line up with TRBD2. Germline V gene data show CDR1 as SQVTM and CDR2 as ANQGSEA. The CDR3 totals 12 residues. V lost 2 bases, J lost 11 bases, and 5 bases stayed unmatched. The CDR3 DNA reads as TGCAGCGTTGAATGGTCTAGCGGGATGCAGTATTTT. Translation: CSVEWSSGMQYF.

The chain combines TRBV19 with TRBJ1-2, with D perhaps matching TRBD1 (5 bases). The CDR3 spans 16 residues. Between the trimmed V and J ends, which lost 7 bases and 4 bases, there was a span of 22 bases. The V gene's germline CDR1 is LNHDA and CDR2 SQIVND (reference sequence). The CDR3 protein is CASTLGVPGVSYGYTF. The CDR3 DNA follows: TGTGCCAGTACCCTGGGGGTTCCGGGAGTGAGCTATGGCTACACCTTC. The full variable domain, its missing parts supplied by reference TRBV19 and TRBJ1-2, is DGGITQSPKYLFRKEGQNVTLSCEQNLNHDAMYWYRQDPGQGLRLIYYSQIVNDFQKGDIAEGYSVSREKKESFPLTVTSAQKNPTAFYLCASTLGVPGVSYGYTFGSGTRLTVV.

The J gene is TRBJ1-5, the V gene TRBV2; D is ambiguous. The germline V gene has CDR1 SNHLY and CDR2 FYNNEI. CDR3 length equals 14 residues. V lost 7 bases, J lost 2 bases, and 12 bases lay in between. In DNA form, the CDR3 reads TGTGCCAGCACGTGGGAGTGGCGCAATCAGCCCCAGCATTTT. This encodes CASTWEWRNQPQHF.

The CDR3 here is CASSQFAGAPDTQYF. CDR3 in DNA: TGTGCCAGCAGCCAGTTTGCGGGAGCTCCCGATACGCAGTATTTT. The chain employs TRBV14 and TRBJ2-3; 7 nucleotides line up with TRBD2. The germline gives CDR1 SGHDN, CDR2 FVKESK. Losses at the gene ends were 3 bases for V and 6 bases for J; bases not matched to a gene: 9. The CDR3 loop spans 15 amino acids.

Remarks on this clone: Other DNA sequences in the same sample also yield this CDR3. This rearrangement joins TRBV19 to TRBJ1-2; TRBD1 is a possible D gene (6 bases). Germline CDR1 and CDR2: LNHDA and SQIVND (reference sequence). The germline V and J ends were trimmed by 4 bases and 3 bases, with 9 bases remaining between them. This CDR3 has 13 residues. The CDR3 sequence is CASSTGQYYGYTF. The DNA of the CDR3 is TGTGCCAGTAGTACCGGACAGTACTATGGCTACACCTTC.

The chain is built from TRBV2 and TRBJ1-1; unclear D gene. CDR1 is SNHLY, CDR2 FYNNEI, per germline. V was trimmed by 4 bases and J by 0 bases, leaving 12 bases between them. The CDR3 is 15 amino acids. The CDR3 DNA reads as TGTGCCAGCAGTGGACACCCGAACATGAACACTGAAGCTTTCTTT. Translating it yields CASSGHPNMNTEAFF.